This TCR beta chain was profiled in a study of identical twins' blood T cells. As for the study in general: Roughly 50 million reads covered roughly 6 alpha-chain and roughly 6 beta-chain libraries. General study findings and limits: Each donor's most abundant TCRbeta clonotypes shared more CDR3 sequences with her twin than unrelated donors. Shared CDR3 clonotype counts between two donors mainly tracked the product of their cloneset sizes, twins included.

This clonotype was counted a few times. The antigen remains undetermined. In the original workflow: Per-library CDR3 reads ranged about 2.2 to 3.6 million; clonotypes, ~85,000 to ~550,000. TCRdb used MiXCR to reprocess the 5' RACE reads, holding one entry per CDR3 protein. TCRdb assigned the V and J calls; the authors' analysis was not used. The sample yields 300,000 to 400,000 distinct CDR3 sequences, over 25% seen once. Germline V gene sequence: CDR1 DFQATT, CDR2 SNEGSKA (reference sequence). V shed 7 bases and J shed 1 base, with 10 bases lying between them. The CDR3 extends over 12 amino acids. The sequence was collected from a woman between 18 and 55 years old in good health. The material sequenced was PBMCs. The chain couples TRBV20-1 to TRBJ1-1; D ambiguous. CDR3 region: CSGHYENTEAFF. CDR3 coding DNA: TGCAGTGGCCACTATGAGAACACTGAAGCTTTCTTT.